The sequence of this T cell receptor (beta chain) was determined in a study of T cells in Graves' hyperthyroidism and ophthalmopathy. The CDR3 regions of TCR beta were amplified from RNA transcripts. The HTBI primer set was used in a first-round RT-PCR of the TCR CDR3. One entry per CDR3 protein results from TCRdb running MiXCR on the multiplex PCR reads. The data hold about 540,000 distinct CDR3 sequences, with around 46% observed a single time. The study's findings and limits: The majority of expanded thyroid clonotypes above 0.001 also appeared in blood.

Worth noting for this clonotype: Antigen specificity is unknown.

Germline-derived CDR1 and CDR2 are SQVTM and ANQGSEA. This CDR3 is built from 12 residues. The ends were cut back, 6 bases at V and 4 bases at J, with 12 bases in the middle. The sequence was obtained from a woman aged 18-29 years with Graves' hyperthyroidism. Sequences were obtained from peripheral blood or thyroid tissue (not recorded which). This rearrangement joins TRBV29-1 to TRBJ1-1; perhaps TRBD1 as D (5 bases). CDR3 in DNA: TGCAGCGTGCCGCAGGGAATCACTGAAGCTTTCTTT. It encodes CSVPQGITEAFF.